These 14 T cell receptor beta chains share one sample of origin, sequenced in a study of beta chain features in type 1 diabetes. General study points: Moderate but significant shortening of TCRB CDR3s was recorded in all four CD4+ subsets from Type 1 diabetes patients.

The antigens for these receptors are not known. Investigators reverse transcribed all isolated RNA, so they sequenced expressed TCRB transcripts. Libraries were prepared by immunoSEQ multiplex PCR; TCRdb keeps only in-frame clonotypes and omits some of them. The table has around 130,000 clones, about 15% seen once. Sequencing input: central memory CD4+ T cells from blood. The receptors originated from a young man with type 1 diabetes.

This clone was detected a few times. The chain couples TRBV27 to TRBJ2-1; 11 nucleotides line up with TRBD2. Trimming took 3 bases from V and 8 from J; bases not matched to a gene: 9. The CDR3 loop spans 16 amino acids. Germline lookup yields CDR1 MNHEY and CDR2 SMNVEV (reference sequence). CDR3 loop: CASSFLLAGARDEQFF. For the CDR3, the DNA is TGTGCCAGCAGTTTCTTACTAGCGGGGGCCCGGGATGAGCAGTTCTTC.

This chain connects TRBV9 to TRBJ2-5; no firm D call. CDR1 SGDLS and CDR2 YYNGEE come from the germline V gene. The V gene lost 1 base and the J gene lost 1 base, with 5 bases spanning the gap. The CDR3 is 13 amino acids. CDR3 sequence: CASSVNPQETQYF. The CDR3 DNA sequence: TGTGCCAGCAGCGTAAACCCCCAAGAGACCCAGTACTTC.

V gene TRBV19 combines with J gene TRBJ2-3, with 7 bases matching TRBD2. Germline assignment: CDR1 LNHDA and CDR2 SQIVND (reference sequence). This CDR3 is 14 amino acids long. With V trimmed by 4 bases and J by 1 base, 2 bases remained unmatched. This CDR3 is CASSSGLGTDTQYF. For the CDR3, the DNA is TGTGCCAGTAGTAGTGGACTAGGCACAGATACGCAGTATTTT.

CDR3 DNA sequence: TGTGCCAGCAGTTCGGGACAGGGGGCCTACGAGCAGTACTTC. Translating it yields CASSSGQGAYEQYF. The rearrangement joins TRBV6-5 to TRBJ2-7, with 11 bases aligning to TRBD1. The CDR3 extends over 14 amino acids. With 4 bases clipped from V and 2 bases from J, the junction kept 1 base outside the gene matches. Looked up from germline, CDR1 is MNHEY and CDR2 is SVGAGI.

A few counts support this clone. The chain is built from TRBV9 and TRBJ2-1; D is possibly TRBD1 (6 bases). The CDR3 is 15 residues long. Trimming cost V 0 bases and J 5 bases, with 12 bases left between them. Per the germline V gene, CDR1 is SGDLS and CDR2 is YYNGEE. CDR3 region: CASSVVGTPNNEQFF. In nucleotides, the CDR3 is TGTGCCAGCAGCGTAGTTGGGACACCAAACAATGAGCAGTTCTTC.

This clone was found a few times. CDR3 sequence: CSVDRITGELFF. CDR3 DNA sequence: TGCAGCGTGGACAGGATTACCGGGGAGCTGTTTTTT. The chain has TRBV29-1 and TRBJ2-2; 7 bases are shared with TRBD1. Germline V lookup: CDR1 SQVTM, CDR2 ANQGSEA. V lost 6 bases, J lost 5 bases, and 3 bases stayed unmatched. CDR3 length: 12 amino acids.

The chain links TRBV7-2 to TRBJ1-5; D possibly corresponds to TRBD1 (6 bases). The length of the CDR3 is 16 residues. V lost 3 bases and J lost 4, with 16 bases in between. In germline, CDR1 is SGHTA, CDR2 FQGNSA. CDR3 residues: CASSFTGRIGNQPQHF. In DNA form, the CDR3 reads TGTGCCAGCAGCTTTACAGGGAGGATTGGGAATCAGCCCCAGCATTTT.

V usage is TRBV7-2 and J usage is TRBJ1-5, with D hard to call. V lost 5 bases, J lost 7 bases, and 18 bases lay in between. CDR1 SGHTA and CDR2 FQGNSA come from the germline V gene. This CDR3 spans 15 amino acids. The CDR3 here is CASSPGAQSRQPQHF. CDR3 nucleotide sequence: TGTGCCAGCAGCCCTGGAGCTCAATCCAGGCAGCCCCAGCATTTT.

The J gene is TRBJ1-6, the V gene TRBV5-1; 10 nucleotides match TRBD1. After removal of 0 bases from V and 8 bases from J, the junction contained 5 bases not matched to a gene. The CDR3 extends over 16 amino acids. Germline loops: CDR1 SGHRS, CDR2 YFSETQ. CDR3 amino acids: CASSLEGTGVHSPLHF. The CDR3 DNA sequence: TGCGCCAGCAGCTTGGAGGGGACAGGGGTTCATTCACCCCTCCACTTT.

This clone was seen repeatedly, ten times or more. CDR3 protein: CASSLAPASYNEQFF. The CDR3 DNA follows: TGTGCCAGCAGCTTAGCGCCGGCTTCCTACAATGAGCAGTTCTTC. The rearrangement uses TRBV7-2 and TRBJ2-1; D call uncertain. Germline CDR1 SGHTA, CDR2 FQGNSA. This CDR3 has 15 residues. V dropped 0 bases and J dropped 1 base, with 7 bases sitting between them. Using reference TRBV7-2 and TRBJ2-1 for the parts outside the CDR3, the full variable domain is GAGVSQSPSNKVTEKGKDVELRCDPISGHTALYWYRQSLGQGLEFLIYFQGNSAPDKSGLPSDRFSAERTGGSVSTLTIQRTQQEDSAVYLCASSLAPASYNEQFFGPGTRLTVL.

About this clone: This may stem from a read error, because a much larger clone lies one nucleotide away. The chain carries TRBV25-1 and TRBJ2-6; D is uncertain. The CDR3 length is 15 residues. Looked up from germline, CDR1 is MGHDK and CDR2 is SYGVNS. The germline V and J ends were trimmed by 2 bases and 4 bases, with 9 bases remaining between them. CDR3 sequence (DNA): TGTGCCAGCAGTGAAAGGGTTGGCGGGGCCAACGTCCTGACTTTC. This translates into CASSERVGGANVLTF.

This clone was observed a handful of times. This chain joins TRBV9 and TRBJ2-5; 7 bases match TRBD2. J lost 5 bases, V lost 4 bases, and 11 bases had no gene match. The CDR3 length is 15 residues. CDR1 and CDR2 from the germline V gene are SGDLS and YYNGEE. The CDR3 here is CASSPAGYSRETQYF. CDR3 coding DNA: TGTGCCAGCAGCCCAGCGGGATATTCACGGGAGACCCAGTACTTC.

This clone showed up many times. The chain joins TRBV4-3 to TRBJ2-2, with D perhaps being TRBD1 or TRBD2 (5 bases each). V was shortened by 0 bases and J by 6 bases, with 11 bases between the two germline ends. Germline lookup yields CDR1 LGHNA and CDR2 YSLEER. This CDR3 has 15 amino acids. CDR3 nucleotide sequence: TGCGCCAGCAGCCAAGATAGGGTGGGGGCCGGGGAGCTGTTTTTT. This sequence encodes CASSQDRVGAGELFF.

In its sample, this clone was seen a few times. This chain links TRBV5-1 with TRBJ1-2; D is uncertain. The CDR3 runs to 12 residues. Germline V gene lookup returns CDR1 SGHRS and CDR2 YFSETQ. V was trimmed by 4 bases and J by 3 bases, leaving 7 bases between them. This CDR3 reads CASSTTDYGYTF. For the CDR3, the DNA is TGCGCCAGCAGCACTACAGACTATGGCTACACCTTC.